Below, 23 T cell receptor beta chains from the same sample are listed, as sequenced in a study of cytomegalovirus exposure and HLA in healthy donors. Primers for the PCR totalled 60 Vbeta and 13 Jbeta. The method was immunoSEQ multiplex PCR; TCRdb's version includes in-frame clones alone and lacks a portion of them. In the table there are 150,000 to 200,000 clones, about 75% of which are singletons. The sequenced material came from PBMCs. These receptors were taken from a man aged 50 or older in good health and CMV-seropositive.

V usage is TRBV4-1 and J usage is TRBJ1-1, with 7 bases that match TRBD1. The CDR3 extends over 14 amino acids. With 3 bases clipped from V and 1 base from J, the junction kept 2 bases outside the gene matches. CDR1 MGHRA and CDR2 YSYEKL come from the germline V gene. The CDR3 DNA reads TGCGCCAGCAGCCATGACAGGGCGAACACTGAAGCTTTCTTT. It specifies CASSHDRANTEAFF.

With regard to this clone: The sample holds other DNA sequences that translate to the same CDR3. The rearrangement links TRBV5-1 to TRBJ2-3; D uncertain. CDR1 is SGHRS and CDR2 is YFSETQ in the germline V gene. With 4 bases removed from V and 0 bases from J, the gap between germline ends came to 12 bases. This CDR3 comprises 15 residues. This CDR3 reads CASSRLGGSTDTQYF. The CDR3, as DNA: TGCGCCAGCAGCCGGCTTGGCGGCAGCACAGATACGCAGTATTTT. Combining the CDR3 with reference TRBV5-1 and TRBJ2-3 gives the whole variable domain KAGVTQTPRYLIKTRGQQVTLSCSPISGHRSVSWYQQTPGQGLQFLFEYFSETQRNKGNFPGRFSGRQFSNSRSEMNVSTLELGDSALYLCASSRLGGSTDTQYFGPGTRLTVL.

The gene calls are TRBV10-1 and TRBJ2-2, with a weak D call TRBD2 (5 bases). The CDR3 contains 12 residues. Between the trimmed V and J ends, which lost 7 bases and 4 bases, there was a span of 7 bases. Germline CDR1 and CDR2: WNHNN and SYGVQD (reference sequence). CDR3 residues: CASNAGTGELFF. Written as DNA, the CDR3 is TGCGCCAGCAACGCGGGCACCGGGGAGCTGTTTTTT.

The chain carries TRBV9 and TRBJ2-2; 7 nucleotides line up with TRBD1. The V gene end was trimmed by 4 bases and the J gene end by 2 bases; junction bases not matched to a gene: 5. CDR3 length: 15 residues. The germline gives CDR1 SGDLS, CDR2 YYNGEE. The CDR3 DNA follows: TGTGCCAGCAGCCATCGACAGGGTAACACCGGGGAGCTGTTTTTT. Protein: CASSHRQGNTGELFF.

The chain joins TRBV15 to TRBJ1-3, with D possibly matching TRBD1 (6 bases). CDR3 length: 16 amino acids. CDR1 and CDR2 from the germline V gene are LNHNV and YYDKDF (reference sequence). The germline V and J ends were trimmed by 3 bases and 0 bases, with 12 bases remaining between them. The CDR3 here is CATSRGGLNSGNTIYF. In nucleotides, the CDR3 is TGTGCCACCAGCAGGGGGGGGCTGAACTCTGGAAACACCATATATTTT.

The chain carries TRBV6-6 and TRBJ1-5, with D tentatively TRBD1 (6 bases). Germline V gene data show CDR1 as MNHNY and CDR2 as SVGAGI (reference sequence). V dropped 5 bases and J dropped 7 bases, with 18 bases sitting between them. This CDR3 has 15 amino acids. CDR3 sequence: CASSHPKQGVQPQHF. The CDR3 DNA follows: TGTGCCAGCAGTCATCCAAAACAGGGTGTCCAGCCCCAGCATTTT.

V gene TRBV6-4 combines with J gene TRBJ1-2; D ambiguous. Germline-derived CDR1 and CDR2 are MRHNA and SNTAGT. V was pared by 3 bases and J by 4 bases, with 12 bases between. The CDR3 is made up of 14 amino acids. This chain's CDR3 is CASSDEAGSYGYTF. The CDR3 nucleotides are TGTGCCAGCAGTGATGAGGCGGGGTCCTATGGCTACACCTTC.

This rearrangement joins TRBV7-9 to TRBJ2-7; TRBD1 matches 8 bases. The CDR3 consists of 16 residues. Unmatched junction bases numbered 11, after V lost 1 base and J lost 6 bases. CDR1 is SEHNR and CDR2 is FQNEAQ in the germline V gene (reference sequence). The CDR3 region is CASSLGRGPKGREQYF. The CDR3 coding sequence is TGTGCCAGCAGCTTAGGCAGGGGGCCTAAGGGGCGCGAGCAGTACTTC.

This clone was seen a few times. The chain couples TRBV5-1 to TRBJ1-4; 8 positions agree with TRBD1. Unmatched junction bases numbered 8, after V lost 5 bases and J lost 5 bases. Germline V lookup: CDR1 SGHRS, CDR2 YFSETQ. The CDR3 is made up of 15 amino acids. As DNA, the CDR3 is TGCGCCAGCAGTCTGAACAGGGGGAGGAATGAAAAACTGTTTTTT. Translating it yields CASSLNRGRNEKLFF.

Comment on this clone: Within the sample, other DNA sequences also encode this same CDR3. The rearrangement uses TRBV2 and TRBJ1-1; tentatively, D is TRBD1 (5 bases). Trimming left V 6 bases short and J 1 base short, with 9 bases between. The CDR3 consists of 13 residues. The germline V gene encodes CDR1 SNHLY and CDR2 FYNNEI. The CDR3 sequence: CASSLGQNTEAFF. CDR3 DNA sequence: TGTGCCAGCAGCCTCGGACAGAACACTGAAGCTTTCTTT.

V is TRBV7-6 and J is TRBJ1-3; D uncertain. The V gene lost 2 bases and the J gene lost 2 bases, with 13 bases spanning the gap. The CDR3 has 16 residues. In germline, CDR1 is SGHVS, CDR2 FNYEAQ. The CDR3 spells CASSLYDNSPGNTIYF. The DNA of the CDR3 is TGTGCCAGCAGCTTATATGACAACTCCCCTGGAAACACCATATATTTT.

In its sample, this clone was seen a few times. CDR3 sequence: CASSLGGTGRTGELFF. The CDR3 nucleotides are TGTGCCAGCAGCTTAGGAGGGACAGGCAGGACCGGGGAGCTGTTTTTT. This sequence joins TRBV11-2 and TRBJ2-2, with 8 bases that match TRBD1. The CDR3 spans 16 residues. Germline V gene sequence: CDR1 SGHAT, CDR2 FQNNGV. V lost 1 base and J lost 5; bases outside the gene matches: 6.

This rearrangement joins TRBV2 to TRBJ1-5; D is undetermined. The CDR3 contains 16 residues. Between the trimmed V and J ends, which lost 6 bases and 3 bases, there was a span of 18 bases. Germline V lookup: CDR1 SNHLY, CDR2 FYNNEI. CDR3 in amino acids: CASRISGSTSNQPQHF. CDR3 DNA: TGTGCCAGCAGGATCAGCGGCAGTACCTCCAATCAGCCCCAGCATTTT.

The chain combines TRBV7-9 with TRBJ2-3, with D maybe TRBD2 (6 bases). This CDR3 spans 15 amino acids. V lost 5 bases to trimming and J lost 0 bases, with 12 bases between them. The germline gives CDR1 SEHNR, CDR2 FQNEAQ (reference sequence). CDR3 region: CASSRTGDSTDTQYF. The CDR3 nucleotides are TGTGCCAGCAGCAGAACGGGGGACAGCACAGATACGCAGTATTTT. Supplemented by reference TRBV7-9 and TRBJ2-3, the full variable domain reads DTGVSQNPRHKITKRGQNVTFRCDPISEHNRLYWYRQTLGQGPEFLTYFQNEAQLEKSRLLSDRFSAERPKGSFSTLEIQRTEQGDSAMYLCASSRTGDSTDTQYFGPGTRLTVL.

In this sample, this clone turned up once. This chain uses TRBV20-1 with TRBJ2-5; D gene ambiguous. CDR3 size: 11 residues. Germline V gene lookup returns CDR1 DFQATT and CDR2 SNEGSKA (reference sequence). V lost 2 bases and J lost 5, with 6 bases in between. CDR3 nucleotides: TGCAGTGCTAGAATCGGGGAGACCCAGTACTTC. Translated: CSARIGETQYF.

Points on this clone: This sample includes further DNA sequences coding for the same CDR3. The chain links TRBV4-3 to TRBJ2-7; perhaps TRBD2 as D (5 bases). V gave up 0 bases and J gave up 1 base, with 13 bases separating them. CDR1 is LGHNA and CDR2 is YSLEER in the germline V gene. This CDR3 comprises 16 residues. The CDR3 sequence is CASSQDHPGSSYEQYF. The CDR3 nucleotides read TGCGCCAGCAGCCAAGATCATCCGGGGTCATCCTACGAGCAGTACTTC.

The chain recombines TRBV9 with TRBJ2-3; TRBD2 agrees at 7 bases. The CDR3 is 12 residues long. Germline-derived CDR1 and CDR2 are SGDLS and YYNGEE. The V gene end was trimmed by 4 bases and the J gene end by 6 bases; junction bases not matched to a gene: 2. Here the CDR3 reads CASSTTSDTQYF. CDR3 bases: TGTGCCAGCAGCACGACTAGCGATACGCAGTATTTT.

V and J are TRBV4-3 and TRBJ2-4; D is possibly TRBD1 (6 bases). From germline, CDR1 is LGHNA and CDR2 YSLEER. The CDR3 covers 15 residues. Trimming removed 4 bases from V and 3 bases from J, with 13 bases in between. The CDR3 sequence: CASSRTGRSKNIQYF. The CDR3 nucleotides are TGCGCCAGCAGCCGTACAGGGCGTAGCAAAAACATTCAGTACTTC.

The chain recombines TRBV28 with TRBJ1-2; 7 positions match TRBD1. V shed 6 bases and J 2 bases; nucleotides not matched to a gene: 12. The germline V gene has CDR1 MDHEN and CDR2 SYDVKM. The CDR3 is 16 amino acids. The CDR3 DNA reads as TGTGCCAGCAGCTACAGACAGGGACGAGAAAACTATGGCTACACCTTC. Translating it yields CASSYRQGRENYGYTF.

The J gene is TRBJ1-1, the V gene TRBV7-9, with D possibly being TRBD1 (6 bases). Germline CDR1 is SEHNR and CDR2 is FQNEAQ (reference sequence). The CDR3 totals 14 residues. V lost 5 bases to trimming and J lost 8 bases, with 18 bases between them. In DNA, the CDR3 is TGTGCCAGCAGCCGGACAGACAGGCCCCCGGAAGCTTTCTTT. Its protein is CASSRTDRPPEAFF. Filled out from reference TRBV7-9 and TRBJ1-1, the complete variable domain reads DTGVSQNPRHKITKRGQNVTFRCDPISEHNRLYWYRQTLGQGPEFLTYFQNEAQLEKSRLLSDRFSAERPKGSFSTLEIQRTEQGDSAMYLCASSRTDRPPEAFFGQGTRLTVV.

This sequence joins TRBV5-6 and TRBJ2-7; 7 bases fit TRBD2. The junction had 8 bases not matched to a gene; V was cut back by 2 bases and J by 6 bases. The CDR3 spans 14 residues. Germline CDR1 SGHDT, CDR2 YYEEEE. CDR3 sequence: CASSFGTGEGEQYF. DNA for the CDR3: TGTGCCAGCAGCTTTGGAACGGGGGAGGGCGAGCAGTACTTC.

This clone appeared a few times. The chain has TRBV29-1 and TRBJ2-6; no clear D. Looked up from germline, CDR1 is SQVTM and CDR2 is ANQGSEA. The CDR3 extends over 16 amino acids. V gave up 0 bases and J gave up 0 bases, with 9 bases separating them. The CDR3 nucleotides are TGCAGCGTTGAAGATGCTGGGCTCTCTGGGGCCAACGTCCTGACTTTC. Encoded protein: CSVEDAGLSGANVLTF.

This rearrangement joins TRBV29-1 to TRBJ2-1; a weak D match, TRBD1 (6 bases). Germline-derived CDR1 and CDR2 are SQVTM and ANQGSEA. CDR3 length equals 14 residues. V was cut by 1 base and J by 2 bases, with 9 bases left in between. In nucleotides, the CDR3 is TGCAGCGTTGAAGGGGGGCAGGCCTACAATGAGCAGTTCTTC. Translating gives CSVEGGQAYNEQFF.